The 5 T cell receptor beta chains below all came from one sample that was sequenced in a study of blood T cells in healthy people across ages. For the second PCR, which ran for about 6 to 11 cycles, a sample-barcoded 5' primer and a J-beta primer mix were used. From the 5' RACE reads, TCRdb called clonotypes with MiXCR, one entry per CDR3 protein. Of 1.2 million to 1.5 million distinct CDR3 sequences detected, roughly 59% appear once; the ten largest clones hold 5.5% to 8%. The sequencing input was blood. The receptors were sampled from a young man in good health.

The sample holds a few counts of this clonotype. The rearrangement joins TRBV27 to TRBJ2-7; D is perhaps TRBD2 (6 bases). The V gene's germline CDR1 is MNHEY and CDR2 SMNVEV (reference sequence). The CDR3 sequence is 14 residues long. Trimming left V 5 bases short and J 4 bases short, with 15 bases between. The CDR3 reads CASSPVGEVYEQYF. In DNA form, the CDR3 reads TGTGCCAGCAGTCCGGTGGGGGAGGTTTACGAGCAGTACTTC.

A few counts support this clonotype. V is TRBV6-2 or TRBV6-3 and J is TRBJ2-1, with D uncertain. The CDR3 extends over 11 amino acids. The germline V gene encodes CDR1 MNHEY and CDR2 SVGEGT. The V end lost 4 bases, the J end lost 5 bases, and 3 bases lay between the germline ends. For the CDR3, the DNA is TGTGCCAGCAGTTGGCACAATGAGCAGTTCTTC. The encoded protein is CASSWHNEQFF.

This clonotype was counted between two and nine times. V usage is TRBV6-5 and J usage is TRBJ1-6; 9 bases fit TRBD1. CDR3 length: 14 amino acids. Germline CDR1 MNHEY, CDR2 SVGAGI. The V and J ends lost 4 bases and 10 bases, in that order; junction bases with no gene match: 5. The CDR3 region has the DNA TGTGCCAGCAGTTTGGGACAGGGATTGTCACCCCTCCACTTT. The encoded protein is CASSLGQGLSPLHF.

The chain uses TRBV20-1 and TRBJ2-4; TRBD2 might be the D (6 bases). CDR1 and CDR2 (germline): DFQATT, SNEGSKA (reference sequence). Trimming removed 7 bases at V and 6 bases at J, with 13 bases between. The CDR3 runs 12 residues. CDR3 DNA sequence: TGCAGTGTCGTGGGGGGACGAAACATTCAGTACTTC. It encodes CSVVGGRNIQYF.

V is TRBV7-2 and J is TRBJ2-1; 9 bases align to TRBD1. Looked up from germline, CDR1 is SGHTA and CDR2 is FQGNSA. V gave up 7 bases and J gave up 6 bases; unmatched junction bases: 13. CDR3 length: 16 amino acids. The CDR3 DNA reads TGTGCCAGCACCCCAGCGCGGGGACAGGGAGCCAATGAGCAGTTCTTC. Translating gives CASTPARGQGANEQFF.